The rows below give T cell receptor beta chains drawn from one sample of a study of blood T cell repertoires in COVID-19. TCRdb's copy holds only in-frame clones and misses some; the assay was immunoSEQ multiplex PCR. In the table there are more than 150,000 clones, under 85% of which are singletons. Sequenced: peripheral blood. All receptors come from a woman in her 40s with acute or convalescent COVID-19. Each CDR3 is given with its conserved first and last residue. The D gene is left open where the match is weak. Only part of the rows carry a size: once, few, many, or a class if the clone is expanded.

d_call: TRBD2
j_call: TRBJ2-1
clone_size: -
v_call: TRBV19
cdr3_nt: TGTGCCAGTAGTACGGGGACTAGGACCTACAATGAGCAGTTCTTC
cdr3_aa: CASSTGTRTYNEQFF

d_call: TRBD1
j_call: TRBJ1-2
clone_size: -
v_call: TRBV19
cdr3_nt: TGTGCCAGTAGTCGACAGGGGGCGCCTAACTATGGCTACACCTTC
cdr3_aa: CASSRQGAPNYGYTF

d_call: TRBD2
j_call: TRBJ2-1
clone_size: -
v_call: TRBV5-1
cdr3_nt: TGCGCCAGCAGCTTCGAGACTAGCGGATACAATGAGCAGTTCTTC
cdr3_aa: CASSFETSGYNEQFF

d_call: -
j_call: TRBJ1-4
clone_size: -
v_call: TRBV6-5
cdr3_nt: TGTGCCAGCAGTTACGGTTCAGGGGTTGAAAAACTGTTTTTT
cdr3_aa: CASSYGSGVEKLFF

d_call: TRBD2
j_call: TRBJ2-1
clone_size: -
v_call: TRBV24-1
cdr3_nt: TGTGCCACAGGGACTAGCGATGAGCAGTTCTTC
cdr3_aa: CATGTSDEQFF

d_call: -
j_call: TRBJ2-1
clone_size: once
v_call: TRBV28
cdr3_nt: TGTGCCAGCAGTCGCAGATACAATGAGCAGTTCTTC
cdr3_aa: CASSRRYNEQFF

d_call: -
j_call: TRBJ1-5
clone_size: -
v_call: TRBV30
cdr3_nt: TGTGCCGCGCAGGGCGGCAATAGCAATCAGCCCCAGCATTTT
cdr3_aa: CAAQGGNSNQPQHF

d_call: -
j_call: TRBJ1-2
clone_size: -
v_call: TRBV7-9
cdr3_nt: TGTGCCAGCAGCGTACAGGGCCCTAACTATGGCTACACCTTC
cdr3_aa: CASSVQGPNYGYTF

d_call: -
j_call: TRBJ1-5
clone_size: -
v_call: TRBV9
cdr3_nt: TGTGCCAGCAGCGTAGATGGCAGTCAGCCCCAGCATTTT
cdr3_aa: CASSVDGSQPQHF

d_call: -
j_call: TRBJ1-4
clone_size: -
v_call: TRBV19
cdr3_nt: TGTGCCAGTAGTGTGGAGGTCGGAAAACTGTTTTTT
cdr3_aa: CASSVEVGKLFF

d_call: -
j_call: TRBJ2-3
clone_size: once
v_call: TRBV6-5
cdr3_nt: TGTGCCAGCAGTTACCCAGGGCTCACAGATACGCAGTATTTT
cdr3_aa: CASSYPGLTDTQYF

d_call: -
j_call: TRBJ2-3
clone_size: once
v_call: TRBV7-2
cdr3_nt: TGTGCCAGCAGCTTATCGCGGGATGAAGATACGCAGTATTTT
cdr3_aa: CASSLSRDEDTQYF

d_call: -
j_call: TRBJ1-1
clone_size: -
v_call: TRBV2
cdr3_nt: TGTGCCAGCAGTGAAGCGTCCAGCAGGGCCAAAGCTTTCTTT
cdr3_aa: CASSEASSRAKAFF

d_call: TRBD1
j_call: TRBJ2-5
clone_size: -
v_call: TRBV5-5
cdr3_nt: TGTGCCAGCAGCGTTGGGACAGAAGAGACCCAGTACTTC
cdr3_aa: CASSVGTEETQYF

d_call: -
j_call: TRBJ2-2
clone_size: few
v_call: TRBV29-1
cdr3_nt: TGCAGCGTTACGTCAACGGCCGGGGAGCTGTTTTTT
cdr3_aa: CSVTSTAGELFF

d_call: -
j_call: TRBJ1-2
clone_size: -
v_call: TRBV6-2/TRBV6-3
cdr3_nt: TGTGCCAGCAGCCCGGGGCAGAGAAACTATGGCTACACCTTC
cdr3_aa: CASSPGQRNYGYTF

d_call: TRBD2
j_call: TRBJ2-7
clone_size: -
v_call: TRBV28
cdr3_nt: TGTGCCAGCAGTTATACAGAAACTAGCGGCCTATACGAGCAGTACTTC
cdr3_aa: CASSYTETSGLYEQYF

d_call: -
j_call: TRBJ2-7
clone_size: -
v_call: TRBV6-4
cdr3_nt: TGTGCCAGCAGTGATCCAAAAGGCGGCTCATCCTACGAGCAGTACTTC
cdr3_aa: CASSDPKGGSSYEQYF

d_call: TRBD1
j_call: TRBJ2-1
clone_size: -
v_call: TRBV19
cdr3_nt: TGTGCCAGTAGCGACTGGGGACAGGGATGGGATGAGCAGTTCTTC
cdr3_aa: CASSDWGQGWDEQFF

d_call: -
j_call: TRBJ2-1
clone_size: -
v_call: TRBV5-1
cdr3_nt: TGCGCCAGCAGCCCGTCGGAGGGGCGGCAGTTCTTC
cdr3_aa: CASSPSEGRQFF

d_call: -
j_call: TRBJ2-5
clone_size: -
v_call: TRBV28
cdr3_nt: TGTGCCAGCAGTTTATGGGGAGACCCCACTAGGCAAGACTTC
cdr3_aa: CASSLWGDPTRQDF

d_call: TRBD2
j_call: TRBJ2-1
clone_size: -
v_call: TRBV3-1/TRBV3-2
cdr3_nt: TGTGCCAGCAGCCAAGATGGGAGGGGCGGACCCTACAGGCATGAGCAGTTCTTC
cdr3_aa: CASSQDGRGGPYRHEQFF

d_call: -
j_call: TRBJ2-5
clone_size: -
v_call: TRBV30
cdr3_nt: TGTGCCTCCAACAGGGTGGGGGAGACCCAGTACTTC
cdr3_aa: CASNRVGETQYF